This TCR beta chain emerged from a study of cytomegalovirus exposure and HLA in healthy donors. Across the study: The same platform was used for the 100 to 150 validation repertoires as for the approximately 730 first-cohort repertoires, as reported in a later analysis.

Study outcomes and limitations: A classifier reportedly called cytomegalovirus status with high sensitivity and specificity.

Comment on this clone: Its antigen is undetermined.

Separation from the approximately 660-subject first cohort characterized the roughly 120-subject validation cohort, to which the donors belonged. The ends were cut back, 7 bases at V and 7 bases at J, with 17 bases in the middle. This CDR3 has 14 residues. CDR1 MGHDK and CDR2 SYGVNS come from the germline V gene. Libraries were prepared by immunoSEQ multiplex PCR; TCRdb keeps only in-frame clonotypes and omits some of them. Here the sample spans some 69,000 clones, more than 95% being singletons. The sequence came from a man aged 18 to 29 in good health and CMV-seronegative. This sequence joins TRBV25-1 and TRBJ1-5; tentatively, D is TRBD1 (5 bases). The sequencing input was PBMCs. The CDR3 bases are TGTGCCAGCACCGAATCTGGAGGGGTCCAGCCCCAGCATTTT. It encodes CASTESGGVQPQHF. Drawing the rest from reference TRBV25-1 and TRBJ1-5, the complete variable domain is EADIYQTPRYLVIGTGKKITLECSQTMGHDKMYWYQQDPGMELHLIHYSYGVNSTEKGDLSSESTVSRIRTEHFPLTLESARPSHTSQYLCASTESGGVQPQHFGDGTRLSIL.